This TCR beta chain was identified during a study of blood T cell repertoires in COVID-19. Study context: The United States, Italy and Spain were the sources of the acute and convalescent COVID-19 samples. Nucleic acid was either cDNA or gDNA, and it came from T cells, B-cell-depleted T cells, or PBMCs.

Germline V gene sequence: CDR1 LGHNA, CDR2 YSLEER. This CDR3 has 14 amino acids. The V end was cut by 4 bases, the J end by 6 bases, with 15 bases between. As handled by the study authors: Using reference gene primer amplification, nucleated cell counts were estimated. Some clones are missing from TCRdb's copy, which holds only in-frame ones; the method was immunoSEQ multiplex PCR. V, J and clone size are taken as reported in that table, and D and trimming were inferred from the DNA itself. The sample has about 190,000 clones, about 88% seen once; the top ten hold 5.5% to 7%. This clone appeared a few times.

The clonotype was recovered from a woman between 40 and 50 years old who had recovered from COVID-19. Sequencing used peripheral blood. V gene TRBV4-3 combines with J gene TRBJ1-2, with no clear D. The CDR3 DNA reads as TGCGCCAGCAGCCGTGCCGGGAGCCAGGATGGCTACACCTTC. Encoded protein: CASSRAGSQDGYTF.